Following are 4 T cell receptor beta chains from one sample sequenced in a study of blood T cell repertoires in COVID-19. Data came from immunoSEQ multiplex PCR; TCRdb stores just in-frame clones and leaves some out. The top ten hold under 2.5% of the sample, which has 350,000 to 550,000 clones, 70% to 90% seen once. The material sequenced was PBMCs or T cells enriched from blood (not recorded which). The receptors derive from a young woman with acute COVID-19.

The V call is TRBV10-2, the J call TRBJ2-2; TRBD1 might be the D (6 bases). The CDR3 has 12 residues. The germline V gene encodes CDR1 WSHSY and CDR2 SAAADI. V lost 7 bases to trimming and J lost 7 bases, with 10 bases between them. Here the CDR3 reads CASNQGGGELFF. In DNA, the CDR3 is TGCGCCAGCAATCAAGGGGGCGGGGAGCTGTTTTTT.

The chain links TRBV7-6 to TRBJ2-2, with 7 bases fitting TRBD1. CDR1 is SGHVS, CDR2 FNYEAQ, per germline. The junction had 7 bases not matched to a gene; V was cut back by 5 bases and J by 1 base. The CDR3 consists of 16 residues. CDR3 coding DNA: TGTGCCAGCAGCCTTCGACAGGGCCGGAACACCGGGGAGCTGTTTTTT. It encodes CASSLRQGRNTGELFF.

This sequence joins TRBV7-2 and TRBJ2-7; possible D gene TRBD1, 6 bases. Germline V lookup: CDR1 SGHTA, CDR2 FQGNSA. This CDR3 contains 15 residues. The V gene lost 0 bases and the J gene lost 1 base, with 10 bases spanning the gap. Here the CDR3 reads CASSLAAGESYEQYF. The CDR3 region has the DNA TGTGCCAGCAGCTTAGCGGCAGGGGAATCCTACGAGCAGTACTTC.

CDR3: CASTGGTRYTDTQYF. The CDR3 region has the DNA TGTGCTAGCACCGGCGGGACCCGATACACAGATACGCAGTATTTT. This chain uses TRBV30 with TRBJ2-3; maybe TRBD2 (6 bases). CDR1 is GTSNPN and CDR2 is SVGIG in the germline V gene (reference sequence). The CDR3 length is 15 residues. Full variable domain (rest looked up from reference TRBV30 and TRBJ2-3): SQTIHQWPATLVQPVGSPLSLECTVEGTSNPNLYWYRQAAGRGLQLLFYSVGIGQISSEVPQNLSASRPQDRQFILSSKKLLLSDSGFYLCASTGGTRYTDTQYFGPGTRLTVL.